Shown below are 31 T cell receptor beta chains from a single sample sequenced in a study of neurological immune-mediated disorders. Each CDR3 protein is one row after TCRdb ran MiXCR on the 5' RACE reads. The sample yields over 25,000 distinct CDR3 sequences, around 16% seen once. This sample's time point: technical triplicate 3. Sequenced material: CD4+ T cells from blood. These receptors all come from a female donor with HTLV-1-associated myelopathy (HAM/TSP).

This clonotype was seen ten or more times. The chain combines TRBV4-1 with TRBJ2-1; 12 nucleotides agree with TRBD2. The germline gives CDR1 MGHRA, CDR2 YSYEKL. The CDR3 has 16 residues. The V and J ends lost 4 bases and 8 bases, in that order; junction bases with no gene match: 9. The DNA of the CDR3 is TGCGCCAGCAGCCCTATAACTAGCGGGGGGTCCGATGAGCAGTTCTTC. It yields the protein CASSPITSGGSDEQFF.

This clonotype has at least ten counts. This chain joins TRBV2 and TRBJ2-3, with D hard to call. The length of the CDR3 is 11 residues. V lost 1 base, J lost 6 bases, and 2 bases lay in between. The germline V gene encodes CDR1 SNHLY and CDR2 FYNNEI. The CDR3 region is CASSEGDTQYF. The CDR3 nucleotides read TGTGCCAGCAGTGAAGGGGATACGCAGTATTTT.

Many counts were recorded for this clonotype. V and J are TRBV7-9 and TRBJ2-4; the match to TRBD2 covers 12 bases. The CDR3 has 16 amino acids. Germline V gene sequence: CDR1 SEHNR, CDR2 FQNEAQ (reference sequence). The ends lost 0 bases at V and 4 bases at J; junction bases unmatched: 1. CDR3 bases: TGTGCCAGCAGCTTAGCTGGGACTAGCGGGAAAAACATTCAGTACTTC. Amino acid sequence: CASSLAGTSGKNIQYF. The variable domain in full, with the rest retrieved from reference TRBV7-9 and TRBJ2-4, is DTGVSQNPRHKITKRGQNVTFRCDPISEHNRLYWYRQTLGQGPEFLTYFQNEAQLEKSRLLSDRFSAERPKGSFSTLEIQRTEQGDSAMYLCASSLAGTSGKNIQYFGAGTRLSVL.

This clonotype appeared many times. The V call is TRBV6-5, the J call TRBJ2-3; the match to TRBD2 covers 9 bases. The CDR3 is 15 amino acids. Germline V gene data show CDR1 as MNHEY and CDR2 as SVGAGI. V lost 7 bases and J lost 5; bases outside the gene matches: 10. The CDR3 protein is CASTAGSGSLDTQYF. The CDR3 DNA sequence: TGTGCCAGCACCGCGGGTAGCGGGAGTCTAGATACGCAGTATTTT.

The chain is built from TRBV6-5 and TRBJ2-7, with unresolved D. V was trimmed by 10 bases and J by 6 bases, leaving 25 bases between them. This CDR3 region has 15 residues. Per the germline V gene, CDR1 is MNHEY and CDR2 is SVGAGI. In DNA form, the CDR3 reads TGTGCCACCTTATCTGGCGGTAACCGGCCCTCCGAGCAGTACTTC. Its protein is CATLSGGNRPSEQYF.

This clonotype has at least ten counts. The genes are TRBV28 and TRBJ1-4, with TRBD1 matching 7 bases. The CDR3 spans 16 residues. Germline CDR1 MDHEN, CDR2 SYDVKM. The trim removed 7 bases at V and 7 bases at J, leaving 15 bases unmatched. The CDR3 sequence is CASTLMGRGRSEKLFF. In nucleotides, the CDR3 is TGTGCCAGCACCCTAATGGGTAGGGGGCGAAGTGAAAAACTGTTTTTT.

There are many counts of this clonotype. This CDR3 is CSARGRNEQYF. CDR3 nucleotide sequence: TGCAGTGCTAGAGGCAGAAACGAGCAGTACTTC. This chain connects TRBV20-1 to TRBJ2-7; no definite D call. Between the trimmed V and J ends, which lost 1 base and 5 bases, there was a span of 6 bases. The germline gives CDR1 DFQATT, CDR2 SNEGSKA (reference sequence). This CDR3 contains 11 residues.

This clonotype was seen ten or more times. Written as DNA, the CDR3 is TGTGCCAGCCAAGAACTACGGGACACTGAAGCTTTCTTT. Translated, it gives CASQELRDTEAFF. This rearrangement joins TRBV18 to TRBJ1-1; D remains ambiguous. This CDR3 has 13 residues. Trimming shortened V by 8 bases and J by 3 bases, and 13 bases separated the two germline ends. Germline V CDR1 and CDR2: KGHSH, LQKENI.

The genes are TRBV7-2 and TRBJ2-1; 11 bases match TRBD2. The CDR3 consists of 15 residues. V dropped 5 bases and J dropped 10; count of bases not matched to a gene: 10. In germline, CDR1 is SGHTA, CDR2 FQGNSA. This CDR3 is CASSVTSGAYLEQFF. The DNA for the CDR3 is TGTGCCAGCAGCGTGACTAGCGGGGCTTACCTCGAGCAGTTCTTC.

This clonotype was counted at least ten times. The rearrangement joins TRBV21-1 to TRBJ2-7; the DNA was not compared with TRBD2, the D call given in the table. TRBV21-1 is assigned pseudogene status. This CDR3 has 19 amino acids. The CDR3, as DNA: TGTGCCAGCAGCAATACAGGGGACCGACTAGCGGGAGGTATGCTGCCCCAGTACTTC. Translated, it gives CASSNTGDRLAGGMLPQYF.

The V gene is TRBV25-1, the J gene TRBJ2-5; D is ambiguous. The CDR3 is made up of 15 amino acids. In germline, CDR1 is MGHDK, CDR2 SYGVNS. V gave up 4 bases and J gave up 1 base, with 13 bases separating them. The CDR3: CASSAYKGGQETQYF. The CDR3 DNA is TGTGCCAGCAGTGCGTACAAGGGCGGCCAAGAGACCCAGTACTTC.

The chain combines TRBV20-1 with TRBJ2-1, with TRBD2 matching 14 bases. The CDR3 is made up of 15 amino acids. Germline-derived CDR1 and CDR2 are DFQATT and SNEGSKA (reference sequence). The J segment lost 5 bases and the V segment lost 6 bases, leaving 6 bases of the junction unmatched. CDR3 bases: TGCAGTGCCGCGGGACTAGCGGGAGTAAACAATGAGCAGTTCTTC. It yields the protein CSAAGLAGVNNEQFF.

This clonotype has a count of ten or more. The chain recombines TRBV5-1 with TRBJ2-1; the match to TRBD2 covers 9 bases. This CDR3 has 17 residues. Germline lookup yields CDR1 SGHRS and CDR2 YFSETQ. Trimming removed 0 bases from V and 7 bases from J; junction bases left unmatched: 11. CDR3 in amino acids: CASSLEGAGGPRNEQFF. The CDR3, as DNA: TGCGCCAGCAGCTTGGAGGGGGCGGGAGGGCCTCGGAATGAGCAGTTCTTC.

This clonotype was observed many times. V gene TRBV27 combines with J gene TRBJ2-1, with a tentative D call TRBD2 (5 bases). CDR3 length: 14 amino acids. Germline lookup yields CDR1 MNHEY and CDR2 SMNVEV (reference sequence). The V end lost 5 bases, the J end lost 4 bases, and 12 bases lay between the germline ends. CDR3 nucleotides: TGTGCCAGCAGTGTGGACTCATTATACAATGAGCAGTTCTTC. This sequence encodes CASSVDSLYNEQFF.

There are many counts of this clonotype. CDR3 nucleotides: TGTGCCACCAAAAAAACCCCAAGCCTTGACAATGAGCAGTTCTTC. It is translated as CATKKTPSLDNEQFF. The chain employs TRBV10-3 and TRBJ2-1; no clear D gene. This CDR3 region has 15 residues. CDR1 is ENHRY and CDR2 is SYGVKD in the germline V gene. The V end lost 10 bases, the J end lost 5 bases, and 21 bases lay between the germline ends.

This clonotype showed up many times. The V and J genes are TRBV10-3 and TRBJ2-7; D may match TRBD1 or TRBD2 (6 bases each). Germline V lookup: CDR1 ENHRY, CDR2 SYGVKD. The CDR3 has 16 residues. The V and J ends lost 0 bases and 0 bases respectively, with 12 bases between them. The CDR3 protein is CAISESGGGTSYEQYF. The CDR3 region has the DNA TGTGCCATCAGTGAGTCTGGAGGGGGAACCTCCTACGAGCAGTACTTC.

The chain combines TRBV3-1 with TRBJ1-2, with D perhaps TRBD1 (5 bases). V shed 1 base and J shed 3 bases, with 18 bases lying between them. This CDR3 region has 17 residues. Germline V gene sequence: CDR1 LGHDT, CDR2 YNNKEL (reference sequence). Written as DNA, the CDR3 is TGTGCCAGCAGCCAAGCGACAGTGAGAAGATCAGACTATGGCTACACCTTC. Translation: CASSQATVRRSDYGYTF.

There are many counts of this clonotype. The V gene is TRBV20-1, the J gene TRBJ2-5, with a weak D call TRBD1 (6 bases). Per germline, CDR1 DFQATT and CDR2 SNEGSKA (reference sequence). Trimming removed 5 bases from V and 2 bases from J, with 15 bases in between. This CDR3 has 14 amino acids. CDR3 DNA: TGCAGTGCTCAAAGAAAAGGACAGCAAGAGACCCAGTACTTC. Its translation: CSAQRKGQQETQYF.

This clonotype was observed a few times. DNA for the CDR3: TGTGCCAGCAGGGGGAGGGAGACCCAGTACTTC. Amino acids: CASRGRETQYF. J is TRBJ2-5 and V is TRBV12-3 or TRBV12-4; possible D gene TRBD2, 6 bases. The V gene lost 6 bases and the J gene lost 5 bases, with 7 bases spanning the gap. The CDR3 has 11 residues.

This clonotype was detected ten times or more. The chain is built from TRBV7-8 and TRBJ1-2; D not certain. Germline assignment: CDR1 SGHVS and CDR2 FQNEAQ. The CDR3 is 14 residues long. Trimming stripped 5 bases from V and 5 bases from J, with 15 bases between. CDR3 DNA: TGTGCCAGCAGCCCCCGACCTAGGGCTTATGGCTACACCTTC. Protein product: CASSPRPRAYGYTF.

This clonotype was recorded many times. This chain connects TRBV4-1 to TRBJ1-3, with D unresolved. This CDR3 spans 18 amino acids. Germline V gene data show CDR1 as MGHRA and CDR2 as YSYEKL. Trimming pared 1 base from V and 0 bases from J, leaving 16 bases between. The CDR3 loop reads CASSQGIWRRLSGNTIYF. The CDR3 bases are TGCGCCAGCAGCCAAGGAATTTGGAGGAGACTCTCTGGAAACACCATATATTTT.

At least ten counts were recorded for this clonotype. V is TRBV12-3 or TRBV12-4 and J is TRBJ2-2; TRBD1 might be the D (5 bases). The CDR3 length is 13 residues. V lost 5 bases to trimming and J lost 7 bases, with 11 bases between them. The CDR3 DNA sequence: TGTGCCAGCAGTAGTTTAGGGGTCGGGGAGCTGTTTTTT. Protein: CASSSLGVGELFF.

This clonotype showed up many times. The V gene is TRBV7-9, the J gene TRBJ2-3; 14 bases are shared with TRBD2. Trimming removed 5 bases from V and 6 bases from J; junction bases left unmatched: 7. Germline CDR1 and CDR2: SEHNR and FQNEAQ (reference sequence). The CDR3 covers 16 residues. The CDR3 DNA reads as TGTGCCAGCAGCGCGTCGCGGACTAGCGGGGGGGATACGCAGTATTTT. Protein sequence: CASSASRTSGGDTQYF.

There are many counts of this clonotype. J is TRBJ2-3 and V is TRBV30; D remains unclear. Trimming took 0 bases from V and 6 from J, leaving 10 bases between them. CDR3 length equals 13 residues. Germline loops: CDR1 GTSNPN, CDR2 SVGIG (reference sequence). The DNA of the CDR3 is TGTGCCTGGAGTGTGGCGGTGGGGGATACGCAGTATTTT. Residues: CAWSVAVGDTQYF. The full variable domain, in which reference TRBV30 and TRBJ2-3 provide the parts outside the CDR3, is SQTIHQWPATLVQPVGSPLSLECTVEGTSNPNLYWYRQAAGRGLQLLFYSVGIGQISSEVPQNLSASRPQDRQFILSSKKLLLSDSGFYLCAWSVAVGDTQYFGPGTRLTVL.

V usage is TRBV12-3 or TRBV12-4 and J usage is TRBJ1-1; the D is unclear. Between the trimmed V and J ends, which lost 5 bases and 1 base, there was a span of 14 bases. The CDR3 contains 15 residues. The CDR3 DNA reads TGTGCCAGCAGTACGGCGGAAAGGGAGAACACTGAAGCTTTCTTT. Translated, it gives CASSTAERENTEAFF.

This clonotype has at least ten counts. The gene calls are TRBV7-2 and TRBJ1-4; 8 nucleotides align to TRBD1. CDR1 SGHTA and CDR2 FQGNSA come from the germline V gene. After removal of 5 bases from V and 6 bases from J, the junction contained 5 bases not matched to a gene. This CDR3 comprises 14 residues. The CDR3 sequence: CASSLTGGYEKLFF. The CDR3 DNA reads TGTGCCAGCAGCCTTACAGGGGGATATGAAAAACTGTTTTTT.

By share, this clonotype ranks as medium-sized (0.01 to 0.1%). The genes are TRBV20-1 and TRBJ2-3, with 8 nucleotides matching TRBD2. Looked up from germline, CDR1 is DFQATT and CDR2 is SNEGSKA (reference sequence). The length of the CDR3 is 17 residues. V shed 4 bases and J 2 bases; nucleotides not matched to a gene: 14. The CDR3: CSATPLGGGRLTDTQYF. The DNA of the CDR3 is TGCAGTGCTACGCCCCTCGGGGGGGGCCGCCTCACAGATACGCAGTATTTT.

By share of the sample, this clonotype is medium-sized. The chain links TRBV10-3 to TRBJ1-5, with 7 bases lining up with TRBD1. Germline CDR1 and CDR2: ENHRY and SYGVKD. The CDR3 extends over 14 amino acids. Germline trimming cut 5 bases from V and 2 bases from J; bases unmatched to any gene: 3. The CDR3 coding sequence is TGTGCCATCAGTCCCACAGGGGGCAATCAGCCCCAGCATTTT. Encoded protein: CAISPTGGNQPQHF.

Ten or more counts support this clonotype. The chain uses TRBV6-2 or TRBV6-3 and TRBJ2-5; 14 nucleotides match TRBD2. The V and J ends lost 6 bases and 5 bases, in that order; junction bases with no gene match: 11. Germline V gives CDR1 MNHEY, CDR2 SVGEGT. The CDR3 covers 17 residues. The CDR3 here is CASRSAGTSGSMETQYF. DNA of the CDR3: TGTGCCAGCAGATCCGCCGGGACTAGCGGGAGTATGGAGACCCAGTACTTC.

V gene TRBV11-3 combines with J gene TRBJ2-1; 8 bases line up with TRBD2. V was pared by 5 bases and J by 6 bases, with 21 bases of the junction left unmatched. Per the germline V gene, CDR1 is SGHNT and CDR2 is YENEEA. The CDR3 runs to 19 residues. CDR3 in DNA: TGTGCCAGCAGCCTAAGGGGTAGGTCCCCTGCGGGAGGATCCAATGAGCAGTTCTTC. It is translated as CASSLRGRSPAGGSNEQFF.

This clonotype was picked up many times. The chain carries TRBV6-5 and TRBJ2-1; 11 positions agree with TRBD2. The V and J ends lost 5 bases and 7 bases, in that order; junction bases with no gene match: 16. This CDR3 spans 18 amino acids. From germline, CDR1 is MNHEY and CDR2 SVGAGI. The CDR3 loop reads CASSPEGVASGGRNEQFF. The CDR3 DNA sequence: TGTGCCAGCAGTCCCGAGGGGGTGGCTAGCGGGGGGCGGAATGAGCAGTTCTTC.